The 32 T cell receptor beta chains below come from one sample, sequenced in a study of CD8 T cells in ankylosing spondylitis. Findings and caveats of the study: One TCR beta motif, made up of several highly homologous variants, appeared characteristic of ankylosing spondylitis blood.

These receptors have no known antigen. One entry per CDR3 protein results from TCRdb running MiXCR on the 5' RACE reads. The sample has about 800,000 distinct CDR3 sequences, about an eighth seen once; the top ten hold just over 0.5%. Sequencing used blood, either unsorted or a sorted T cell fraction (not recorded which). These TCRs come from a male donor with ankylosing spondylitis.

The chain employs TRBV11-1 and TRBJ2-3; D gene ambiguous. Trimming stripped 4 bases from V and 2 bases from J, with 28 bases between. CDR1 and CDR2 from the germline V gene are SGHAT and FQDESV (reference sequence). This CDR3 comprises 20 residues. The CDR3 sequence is CASSSRTHSSSNRHTDTQYF. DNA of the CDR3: TGTGCCAGCAGCTCCCGTACCCACTCTTCTTCTAACCGCCACACAGATACGCAGTATTTT.

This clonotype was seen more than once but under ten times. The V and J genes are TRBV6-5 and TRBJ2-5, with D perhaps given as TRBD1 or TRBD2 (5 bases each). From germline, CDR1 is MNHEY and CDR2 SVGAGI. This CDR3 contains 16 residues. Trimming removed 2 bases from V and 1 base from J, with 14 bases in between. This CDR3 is CASSYDAGTGQETQYF. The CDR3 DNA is TGTGCCAGCAGTTACGACGCCGGGACCGGCCAAGAGACCCAGTACTTC.

CDR3 nucleotides: TGTGCCAGCAGCCAACCGGACTTCGACGAGCAGTACTTC. This encodes CASSQPDFDEQYF. This chain joins TRBV5-4 and TRBJ2-7; a weak D match, TRBD2 (5 bases). Trimming left V 4 bases short and J 5 bases short, with 13 bases between. The germline CDR1 and CDR2 sequences are SGHNT and YYREEE (reference sequence). The CDR3 spans 13 residues.

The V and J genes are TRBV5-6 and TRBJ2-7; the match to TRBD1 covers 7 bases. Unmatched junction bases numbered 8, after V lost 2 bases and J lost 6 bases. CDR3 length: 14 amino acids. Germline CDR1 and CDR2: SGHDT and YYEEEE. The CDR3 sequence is CASSFDRVSREQYF. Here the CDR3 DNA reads TGTGCCAGCAGCTTCGACAGGGTTTCGCGCGAGCAGTACTTC.

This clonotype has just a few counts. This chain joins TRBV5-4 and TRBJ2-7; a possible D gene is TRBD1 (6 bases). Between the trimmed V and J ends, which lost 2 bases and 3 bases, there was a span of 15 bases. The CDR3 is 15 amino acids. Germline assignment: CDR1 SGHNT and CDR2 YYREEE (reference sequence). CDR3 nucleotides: TGTGCCAGCAGCTTACGGGCAGGGGAATTCTACGAGCAGTACTTC. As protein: CASSLRAGEFYEQYF.

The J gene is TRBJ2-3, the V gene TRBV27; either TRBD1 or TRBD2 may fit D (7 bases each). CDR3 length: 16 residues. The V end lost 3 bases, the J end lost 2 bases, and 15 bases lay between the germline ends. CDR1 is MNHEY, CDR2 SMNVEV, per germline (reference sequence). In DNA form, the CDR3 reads TGTGCCAGCAGTTTTGAGCAGGGGGGGGTCACAGATACGCAGTATTTT. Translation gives CASSFEQGGVTDTQYF.

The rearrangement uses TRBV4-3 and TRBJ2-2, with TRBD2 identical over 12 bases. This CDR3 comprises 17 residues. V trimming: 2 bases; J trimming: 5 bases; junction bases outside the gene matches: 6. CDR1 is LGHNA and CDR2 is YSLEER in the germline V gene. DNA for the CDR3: TGCGCCAGCAGCCAACTAGCGGGGGGGCCTCGGACCGGGGAGCTGTTTTTT. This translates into CASSQLAGGPRTGELFF.

CDR3 sequence reads: CSARAGSEAFF. The CDR3 nucleotides read TGCAGTGCTAGAGCGGGATCTGAAGCTTTCTTT. V is TRBV20-1 and J is TRBJ1-1; D not resolved. Trimming stripped 1 base from V and 6 bases from J, with 6 bases between. Germline CDR1 and CDR2: DFQATT and SNEGSKA (reference sequence). CDR3 length: 11 amino acids.

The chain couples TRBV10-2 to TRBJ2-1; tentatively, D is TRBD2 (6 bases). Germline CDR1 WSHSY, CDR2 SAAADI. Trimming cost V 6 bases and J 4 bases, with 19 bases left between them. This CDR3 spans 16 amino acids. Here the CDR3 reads CASSLLSGLPYNEQFF. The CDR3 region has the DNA TGCGCCAGCAGCCTTCTTTCGGGACTCCCTTACAATGAGCAGTTCTTC.

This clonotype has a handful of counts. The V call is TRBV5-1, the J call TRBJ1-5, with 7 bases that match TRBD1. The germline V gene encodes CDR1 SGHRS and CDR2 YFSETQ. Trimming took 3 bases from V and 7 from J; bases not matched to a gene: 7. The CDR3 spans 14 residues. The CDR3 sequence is CASSYTPGGQPQHF. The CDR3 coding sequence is TGCGCCAGCAGCTACACTCCAGGGGGACAGCCCCAGCATTTT.

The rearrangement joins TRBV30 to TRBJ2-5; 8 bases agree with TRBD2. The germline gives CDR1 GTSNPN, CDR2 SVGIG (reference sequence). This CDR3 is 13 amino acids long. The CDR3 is CAFADPGLVTQYF. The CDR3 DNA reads TGTGCTTTTGCCGATCCGGGACTAGTGACCCAGTACTTC.

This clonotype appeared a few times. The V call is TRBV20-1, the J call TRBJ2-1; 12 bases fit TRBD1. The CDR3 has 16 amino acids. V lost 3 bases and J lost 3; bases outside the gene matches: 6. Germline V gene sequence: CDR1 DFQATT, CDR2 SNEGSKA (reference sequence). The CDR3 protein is CSARIRDRGLYNEQFF. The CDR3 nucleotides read TGCAGTGCTAGGATCCGGGACAGGGGGCTCTACAATGAGCAGTTCTTC.

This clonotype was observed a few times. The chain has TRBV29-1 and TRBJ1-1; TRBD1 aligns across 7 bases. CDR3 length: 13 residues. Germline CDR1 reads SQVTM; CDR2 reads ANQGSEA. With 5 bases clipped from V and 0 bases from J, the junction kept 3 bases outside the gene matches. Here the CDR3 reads CSVKGQMNTEAFF. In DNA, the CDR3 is TGCAGCGTTAAGGGACAGATGAACACTGAAGCTTTCTTT. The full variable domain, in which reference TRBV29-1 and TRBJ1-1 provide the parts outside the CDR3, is SAVISQKPSRDICQRGTSLTIQCQVDSQVTMMFWYRQQPGQSLTLIATANQGSEATYESGFVIDKFPISRPNLTFSTLTVSNMSPEDSSIYLCSVKGQMNTEAFFGQGTRLTVV.

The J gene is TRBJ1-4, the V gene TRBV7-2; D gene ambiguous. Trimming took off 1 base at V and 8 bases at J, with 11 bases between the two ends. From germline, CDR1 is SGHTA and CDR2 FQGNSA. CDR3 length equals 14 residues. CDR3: CASSLVHGGEKLFF. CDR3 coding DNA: TGTGCCAGCAGCTTAGTTCACGGCGGGGAAAAACTGTTTTTT.

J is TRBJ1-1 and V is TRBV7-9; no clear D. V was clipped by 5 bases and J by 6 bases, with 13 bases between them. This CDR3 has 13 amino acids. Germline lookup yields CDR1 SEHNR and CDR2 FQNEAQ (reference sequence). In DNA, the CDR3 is TGTGCCAGCAGCCTTATGGCGGGCCCTGAAGCTTTCTTT. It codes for CASSLMAGPEAFF.

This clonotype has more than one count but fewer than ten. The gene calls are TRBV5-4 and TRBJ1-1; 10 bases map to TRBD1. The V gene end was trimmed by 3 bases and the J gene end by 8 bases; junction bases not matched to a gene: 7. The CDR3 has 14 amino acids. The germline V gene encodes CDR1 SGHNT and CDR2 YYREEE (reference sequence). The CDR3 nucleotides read TGTGCCAGCAGCTCGGACCCGGGACAGGGGGAAGCTTTCTTT. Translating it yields CASSSDPGQGEAFF.

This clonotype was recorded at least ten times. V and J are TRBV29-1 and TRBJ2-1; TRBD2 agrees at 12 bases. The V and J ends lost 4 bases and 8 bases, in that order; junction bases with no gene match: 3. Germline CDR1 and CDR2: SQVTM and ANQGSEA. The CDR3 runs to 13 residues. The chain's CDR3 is CSVGLAGGHEQFF. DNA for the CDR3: TGCAGCGTTGGTCTAGCGGGAGGGCATGAGCAGTTCTTC.

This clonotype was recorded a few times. CDR3 residues: CASRLDAGHGYTF. In nucleotides, the CDR3 is TGTGCCAGCAGGCTGGACGCTGGTCATGGCTACACCTTC. The V and J genes are TRBV12-3 or TRBV12-4 and TRBJ1-2; D not resolved. The V end lost 6 bases, the J end lost 6 bases, and 14 bases lay between the germline ends. The length of the CDR3 is 13 residues.

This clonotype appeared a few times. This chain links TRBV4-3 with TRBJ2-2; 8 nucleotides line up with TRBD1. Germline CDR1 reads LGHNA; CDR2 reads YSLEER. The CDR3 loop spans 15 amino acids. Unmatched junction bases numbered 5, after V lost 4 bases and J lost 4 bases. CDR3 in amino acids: CASSPQGVSTGELFF. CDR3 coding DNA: TGCGCCAGCAGCCCACAGGGGGTTAGCACCGGGGAGCTGTTTTTT.

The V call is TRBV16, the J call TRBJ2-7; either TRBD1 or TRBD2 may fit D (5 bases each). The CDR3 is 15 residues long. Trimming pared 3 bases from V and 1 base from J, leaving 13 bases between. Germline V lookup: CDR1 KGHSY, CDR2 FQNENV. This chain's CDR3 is CASSQGTLASYEQYF. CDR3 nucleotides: TGTGCCAGCAGCCAGGGGACGCTTGCTTCCTACGAGCAGTACTTC.

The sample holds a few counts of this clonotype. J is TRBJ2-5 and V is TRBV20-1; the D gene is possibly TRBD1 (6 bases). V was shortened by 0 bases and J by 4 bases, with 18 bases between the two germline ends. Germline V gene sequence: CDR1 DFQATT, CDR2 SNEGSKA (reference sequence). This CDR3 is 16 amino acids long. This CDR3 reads CSARDAQGFWGETQYF. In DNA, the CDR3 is TGCAGTGCTAGAGACGCACAGGGCTTTTGGGGAGAGACCCAGTACTTC.

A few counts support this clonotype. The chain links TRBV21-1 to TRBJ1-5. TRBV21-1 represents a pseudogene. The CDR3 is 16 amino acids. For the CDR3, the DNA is TGTGCCAGCAGCCCAAACGGGGTTATAGTTATACAGCCCCAGCATTTT. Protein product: CASSPNGVIVIQPQHF.

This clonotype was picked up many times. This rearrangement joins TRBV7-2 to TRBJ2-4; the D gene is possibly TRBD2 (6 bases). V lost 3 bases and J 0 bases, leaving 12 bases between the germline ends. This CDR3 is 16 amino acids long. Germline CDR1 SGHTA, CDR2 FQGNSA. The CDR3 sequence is CASSFPAGLAKNIQYF. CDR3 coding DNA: TGTGCCAGCAGCTTCCCCGCGGGGTTAGCCAAAAACATTCAGTACTTC.

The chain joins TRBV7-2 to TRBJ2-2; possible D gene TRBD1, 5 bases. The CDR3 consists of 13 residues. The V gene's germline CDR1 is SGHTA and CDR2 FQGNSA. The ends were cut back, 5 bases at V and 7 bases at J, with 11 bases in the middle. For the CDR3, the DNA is TGTGCCAGCAGCGCAGGGAACCGCGGGGAGCTGTTTTTT. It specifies CASSAGNRGELFF.

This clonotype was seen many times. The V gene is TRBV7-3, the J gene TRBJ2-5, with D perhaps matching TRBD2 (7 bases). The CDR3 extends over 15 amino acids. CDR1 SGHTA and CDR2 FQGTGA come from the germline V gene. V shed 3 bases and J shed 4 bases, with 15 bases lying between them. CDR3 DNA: TGTGCCAGCAGCTTGGGGGGGGCAGTTGGAGAGACCCAGTACTTC. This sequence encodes CASSLGGAVGETQYF.

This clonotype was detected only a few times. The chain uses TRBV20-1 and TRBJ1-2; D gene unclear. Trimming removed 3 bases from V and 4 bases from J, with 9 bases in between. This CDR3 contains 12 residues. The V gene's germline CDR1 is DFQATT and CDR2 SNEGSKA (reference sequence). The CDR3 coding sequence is TGCAGTGCTAGGGGAGAATCCTATGGCTACACCTTC. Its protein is CSARGESYGYTF.

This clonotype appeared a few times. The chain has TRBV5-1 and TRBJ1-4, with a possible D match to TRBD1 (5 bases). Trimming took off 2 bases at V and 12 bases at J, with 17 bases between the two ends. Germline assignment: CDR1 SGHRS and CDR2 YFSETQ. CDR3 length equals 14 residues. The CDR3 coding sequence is TGCGCCAGCAGCTTCAGAGCACAACTAGGGGAACTGTTTTTT. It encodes CASSFRAQLGELFF.

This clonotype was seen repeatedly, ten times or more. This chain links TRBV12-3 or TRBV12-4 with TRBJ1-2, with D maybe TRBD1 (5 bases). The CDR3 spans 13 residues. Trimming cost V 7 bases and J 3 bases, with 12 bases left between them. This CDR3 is CASTTRGYYGYTF. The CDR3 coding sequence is TGTGCCAGCACTACGAGGGGTTACTATGGCTACACCTTC.

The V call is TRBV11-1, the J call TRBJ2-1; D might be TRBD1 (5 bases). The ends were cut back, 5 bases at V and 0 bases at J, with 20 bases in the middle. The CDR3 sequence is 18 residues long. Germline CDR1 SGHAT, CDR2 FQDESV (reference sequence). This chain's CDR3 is CASSGVVGHRSSYNEQFF. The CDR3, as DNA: TGTGCCAGCAGCGGGGTGGTAGGACACCGAAGCTCCTACAATGAGCAGTTCTTC.

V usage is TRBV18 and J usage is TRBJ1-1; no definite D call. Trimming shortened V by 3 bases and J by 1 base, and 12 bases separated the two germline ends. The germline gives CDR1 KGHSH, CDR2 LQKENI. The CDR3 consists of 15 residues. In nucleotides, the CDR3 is TGTGCCAGCTCACCCGTGCCTAGAGGGAACACTGAAGCTTTCTTT. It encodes CASSPVPRGNTEAFF.

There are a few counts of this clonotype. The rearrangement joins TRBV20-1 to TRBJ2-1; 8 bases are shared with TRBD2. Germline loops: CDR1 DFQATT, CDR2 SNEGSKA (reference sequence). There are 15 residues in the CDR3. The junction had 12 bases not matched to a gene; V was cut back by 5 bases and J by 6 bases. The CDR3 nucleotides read TGCAGTGCTCACTTTATTAGCGGGACCTTCAATGAGCAGTTCTTC. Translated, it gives CSAHFISGTFNEQFF.

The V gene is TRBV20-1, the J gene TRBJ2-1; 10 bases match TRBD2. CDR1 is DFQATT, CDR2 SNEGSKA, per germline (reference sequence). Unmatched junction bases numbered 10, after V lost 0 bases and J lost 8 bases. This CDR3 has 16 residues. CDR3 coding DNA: TGCAGTGCTAGAGATGCCGGGAGCGGGGGGGCAGATGAGCAGTTCTTC. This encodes CSARDAGSGGADEQFF.